Presented here are 9 T cell receptor beta chains from one specimen sequenced in a study of cytomegalovirus exposure and HLA in healthy donors (dated by TCRdb to 2016 to 2017). The receptor library was made with the immunoSEQ multiplex PCR assay. The multiplex PCR relied on a mix of 60 forward primers for TCR Vbeta segments and 13 reverse primers for TCR Jbeta segments. TCRdb holds this immuneACCESS table with in-frame rearrangements only. Some clones are missing; in checked studies, unresolved V genes explain under half, and the rest has no known cause. The sample table holds fewer than 200,000 clones, of which roughly 89% were seen once. The ten biggest clones cover 0.7% to 1% of the sample. The sequenced sample was PBMCs. The source of these receptors is a woman aged 25-40 years in good health and CMV-seronegative.

This chain links TRBV6-4 with TRBJ1-1; 11 positions match TRBD1. The germline V gene has CDR1 MRHNA and CDR2 SNTAGT. V dropped 6 bases and J dropped 5; count of bases not matched to a gene: 8. CDR3 length equals 15 residues. The CDR3 loop is CASRGDRGTGTEAFF. The CDR3 DNA follows: TGTGCCAGCAGAGGGGACAGGGGGACGGGGACTGAAGCTTTCTTT.

DNA of the CDR3: TGTGCCAGCAGCTTAGCGTTGGCTAGCGGGAAGAATGAGCAGTTCTTC. Protein: CASSLALASGKNEQFF. The chain combines TRBV7-6 with TRBJ2-1; 9 bases align to TRBD2. Losses at the gene ends were 0 bases for V and 7 bases for J; bases not matched to a gene: 7. Germline V gene lookup returns CDR1 SGHVS and CDR2 FNYEAQ. The CDR3 is 16 amino acids.

The DNA for the CDR3 is TGCGCCAGCAGTCATGACAGGGCTAGCACAGATACGCAGTATTTT. Encoded protein: CASSHDRASTDTQYF. The chain couples TRBV5-1 to TRBJ2-3; TRBD1 matches 7 bases. CDR1 is SGHRS and CDR2 is YFSETQ in the germline V gene. The CDR3 has 15 amino acids. J gave up 0 bases and V 5 bases, and 6 bases lay outside the gene matches.

This chain uses TRBV9 with TRBJ2-5; D is uncertain. V was shortened by 0 bases and J by 4 bases, with 10 bases between the two germline ends. CDR3 length: 14 residues. Germline CDR1 and CDR2: SGDLS and YYNGEE. The CDR3 nucleotides read TGTGCCAGCAGCGTAGACGGCAGAGGAGAGACCCAGTACTTC. The encoded protein is CASSVDGRGETQYF.

The chain combines TRBV19 with TRBJ2-3; maybe TRBD2 (6 bases). The CDR3 covers 15 residues. Trimming left V 6 bases short and J 0 bases short, with 13 bases between. The germline gives CDR1 LNHDA, CDR2 SQIVND (reference sequence). The CDR3 nucleotides read TGTGCCAGTAGGAGACCGGGACTGAGCACAGATACGCAGTATTTT. This codes for CASRRPGLSTDTQYF.

This rearrangement joins TRBV6-6 to TRBJ1-1; TRBD1 agrees at 7 bases. The CDR3 length is 15 residues. Germline lookup yields CDR1 MNHNY and CDR2 SVGAGI (reference sequence). V was clipped by 0 bases and J by 5 bases; unmatched bases: 6. The CDR3: CASSYSRQGGTEAFF. The CDR3 bases are TGTGCCAGCAGTTACTCGAGACAGGGCGGAACTGAAGCTTTCTTT.

V and J are TRBV21-1 and TRBJ2-5; the table calls TRBD2, which could not be checked here. TRBV21-1 is deemed a pseudogene. The CDR3 extends over 14 amino acids. This chain's CDR3 is CASSASGVQETQYF. DNA of the CDR3: TGTGCCAGCAGCGCATCCGGGGTCCAAGAGACCCAGTACTTC.

The chain is built from TRBV27 and TRBJ1-1; maybe TRBD1 (6 bases). This CDR3 is built from 19 residues. The V gene's germline CDR1 is MNHEY and CDR2 SMNVEV (reference sequence). The germline V and J ends were trimmed by 3 bases and 7 bases, with 30 bases remaining between them. The chain's CDR3 is CASSFNRRQASINRSEAFF. CDR3 DNA sequence: TGTGCCAGCAGTTTCAATCGCCGACAGGCCTCGATTAATAGGAGTGAAGCTTTCTTT.

The rearrangement uses TRBV7-8 and TRBJ2-1; TRBD2 aligns across 10 bases. The CDR3 is made up of 18 amino acids. CDR1 SGHVS and CDR2 FQNEAQ come from the germline V gene. J was trimmed by 4 bases and V by 0 bases; bases with no gene match: 9. This CDR3 is CASSLASAPGLAYNEQFF. The CDR3 region has the DNA TGTGCCAGCAGCTTAGCGTCCGCGCCGGGACTAGCGTACAATGAGCAGTTCTTC.